Listed below are T cell receptor beta chains from one sample, sequenced in a study of shared clonotypes between healthy human individuals. This table comes from immunoSEQ multiplex PCR, and its TCRdb copy is limited to in-frame clones, with some not included. The sample holds approximately 2.1 million clones; approximately 93% are singletons and the top ten take 0.39%. The specimen was naive CD4+ T cells from PBMCs. These receptors all come from a man younger than 35 in good health. Some clones in this sample may be carry-over from other donors' samples. CDR3s include the opening cysteine and the closing phenylalanine or tryptophan. Each record gives: clone size, V gene, D gene, J gene, CDR3 protein, CDR3 DNA. The D gene is left open where the match is weak. A clone size is listed for some rows: how often the clone was seen (once, few, many), or a class if it is expanded.

.	TRBV27	.	TRBJ2-7	CASSRSPTDLAYEQYF	TGTGCCAGCAGTCGATCGCCAACAGACCTCGCCTACGAGCAGTACTTC
.	TRBV5-4	.	TRBJ2-2	CASSFRDTVSGELFF	TGTGCCAGCAGCTTCCGGGACACCGTATCCGGGGAGCTGTTTTTT
.	TRBV18	.	TRBJ1-3	CASSSTGHSGNTIYF	TGTGCCAGCTCATCCACAGGGCACTCTGGAAACACCATATATTTT
.	TRBV29-1	.	TRBJ1-2	CSVSTSSLSGDYGYTF	TGCAGCGTTTCCACCTCCTCCCTTAGCGGGGACTATGGCTACACCTTC
.	TRBV18	.	TRBJ2-1	CASSPPSSYNEQFF	TGTGCCAGCTCACCACCGAGCTCCTACAATGAGCAGTTCTTC
.	TRBV28	.	TRBJ1-2	CASTLGGGGYGYTF	TGTGCCAGCACTTTGGGGGGAGGAGGCTATGGCTACACCTTC
.	TRBV18	.	TRBJ1-4	CASSTGGTTNEKLFF	TGTGCCAGCTCAACGGGGGGGACCACTAATGAAAAACTGTTTTTT
.	TRBV4-1	.	TRBJ2-2	CASRGPGTGELFF	TGCGCCAGCAGAGGCCCGGGGACCGGGGAGCTGTTTTTT
.	TRBV5-1	.	TRBJ2-7	CASSLGPRYEQYF	TGCGCCAGCAGCTTGGGGCCTCGCTACGAGCAGTACTTC
.	TRBV6-1	.	TRBJ1-5	CATRPADSNNQPQHF	TGTGCCACTCGTCCGGCGGACAGCAACAATCAGCCCCAGCATTTT
.	TRBV4-3	.	TRBJ2-5	CASSRLTGDPKETQYF	TGCGCCAGCAGCCGCTTGACTGGCGATCCGAAAGAGACCCAGTACTTC
few	TRBV6-6	TRBD1	TRBJ1-5	CASSPTGGAYQPQHF	TGTGCCAGCTCACCGACAGGGGGCGCGTATCAGCCCCAGCATTTT
.	TRBV28	.	TRBJ2-1	CASSSYNEQFF	TGTGCCAGCAGCTCCTACAATGAGCAGTTCTTC
.	TRBV7-3	.	TRBJ2-1	CASSLGTGSYNEQFF	TGTGCCAGCAGCTTAGGTACAGGCTCCTACAATGAGCAGTTCTTC
.	TRBV5-4	TRBD2	TRBJ2-7	CASSVAGLAYEQYF	TGTGCCAGCAGCGTGGCAGGACTAGCGTACGAGCAGTACTTC
.	TRBV7-8	TRBD1	TRBJ1-4	CASSLVGGQGGEKLFF	TGTGCCAGCAGCTTAGTAGGTGGACAGGGCGGTGAAAAACTGTTTTTT
.	TRBV5-1	.	TRBJ2-2	CASSLAVANTGELFF	TGCGCCAGCAGCTTGGCCGTCGCGAACACCGGGGAGCTGTTTTTT
.	TRBV18	TRBD1	TRBJ1-5	CASSPTGLVNQPQHF	TGTGCCAGCTCACCGACAGGGTTGGTCAATCAGCCCCAGCATTTT
.	TRBV20-1	.	TRBJ2-7	CSARVGLGQYF	TGCAGTGCTAGAGTCGGTCTGGGGCAGTACTTC
.	TRBV7-3	.	TRBJ1-1	CASSAQLNTEAFF	TGTGCCAGCAGCGCCCAACTGAACACTGAAGCTTTCTTT
.	TRBV5-4	TRBD2	TRBJ2-7	CASSLIGTRGEEQYF	TGTGCCAGCAGTCTGATCGGGACTAGGGGGGAAGAGCAGTACTTC
.	TRBV6-1	.	TRBJ2-7	CASSRGAGNYEQYF	TGTGCCAGCAGCCGGGGGGCAGGCAACTACGAGCAGTACTTC
.	TRBV5-1	.	TRBJ2-7	CASSLEALASYEQYF	TGCGCCAGCAGCTTGGAGGCACTGGCCTCCTACGAGCAGTACTTC
once	TRBV2	.	TRBJ2-7	CASSERSNAEQYF	TGTGCCAGCAGTGAAAGGTCCAACGCCGAGCAGTACTTC
.	TRBV29-1	.	TRBJ1-1	CSPIGHLNTEAFF	TGCAGCCCCATTGGACACTTGAACACTGAAGCTTTCTTT
once	TRBV6-1	TRBD1	TRBJ1-5	CASSLQTGGNQPQHF	TGTGCCAGCAGCCTACAGACAGGGGGGAATCAGCCCCAGCATTTT
.	TRBV19	TRBD1	TRBJ1-5	CASSSRDRGYGVAQPQHF	TGTGCCAGTAGCAGCCGGGACAGGGGTTATGGGGTAGCTCAGCCCCAGCATTTT
.	TRBV6-5	TRBD2	TRBJ2-1	CASTGAHSGPTFF	TGTGCCAGCACCGGCGCCCATAGCGGGCCTACATTCTTC
.	TRBV27	.	TRBJ2-3	CASSFRVSTHTQYF	TGTGCCAGCAGTTTCCGGGTTTCTACCCATACGCAGTATTTT
once	TRBV19	.	TRBJ2-2	CASSGTGTLGNTGELFF	TGTGCCAGTAGTGGGACCGGGACTCTGGGGAACACCGGGGAGCTGTTTTTT
once	TRBV7-3	.	TRBJ2-1	CASSLFGPGAFNEQFF	TGTGCCAGCAGCTTATTTGGTCCAGGAGCCTTCAATGAGCAGTTCTTC
.	TRBV12-5	.	TRBJ2-1	CASGLVDWGTYNEQFF	TGTGCTAGTGGTTTGGTGGACTGGGGGACCTACAATGAGCAGTTCTTC
.	TRBV5-1	TRBD1	TRBJ1-5	CASSLRQGGQPQHF	TGCGCCAGCAGCTTACGACAGGGAGGTCAGCCCCAGCATTTT
.	TRBV6-1	TRBD2	TRBJ2-3	CASSVLAGVSTDTQYF	TGTGCCAGCAGTGTACTAGCGGGGGTTAGCACAGATACGCAGTATTTT
.	TRBV7-2	.	TRBJ2-5	CASSSMDLVGETQYF	TGTGCCAGCAGCTCCATGGATCTCGTGGGGGAGACCCAGTACTTC
.	TRBV6-5	TRBD2	TRBJ2-1	CASNSGTGEQFF	TGTGCCAGCAACAGCGGGACGGGTGAGCAGTTCTTC
.	TRBV18	TRBD2	TRBJ2-3	CASSPLIGLAGTDTQYF	TGTGCCAGCTCACCCCTAATCGGACTAGCGGGCACAGATACGCAGTATTTT
.	TRBV19	.	TRBJ1-5	CASSIEAGFGNQPQHF	TGTGCCAGTAGTATAGAAGCAGGGTTCGGGAATCAGCCCCAGCATTTT
.	TRBV7-3	.	TRBJ2-7	CASSSPREVTTYEQYF	TGTGCCAGCAGCTCCCCTCGGGAAGTCACCACCTACGAGCAGTACTTC
once	TRBV9	.	TRBJ2-7	CASSVGLDPYEQYF	TGTGCCAGCAGCGTAGGACTAGATCCCTACGAGCAGTACTTC
.	TRBV6-5	.	TRBJ1-2	CASSTGATYGYTF	TGTGCCAGCAGCACCGGGGCCACCTATGGCTACACCTTC
.	TRBV11-2	.	TRBJ2-3	CASSSHRDGSDTQYF	TGTGCCAGCAGCTCCCACAGGGACGGGTCAGATACGCAGTATTTT
.	TRBV5-1	.	TRBJ2-1	CASSFDASRGQFF	TGCGCCAGCAGCTTTGATGCAAGCAGGGGGCAGTTCTTC
once	TRBV18	TRBD2	TRBJ2-1	CASSSLAGGHNEQFF	TGTGCCAGCTCCAGTCTAGCGGGAGGACATAATGAGCAGTTCTTC
.	TRBV13	TRBD1	TRBJ2-3	CASSETGKEADTQYF	TGTGCCAGCAGCGAGACAGGGAAGGAAGCAGATACGCAGTATTTT
.	TRBV18	.	TRBJ2-6	CASSPGSGANVLTF	TGTGCCAGCTCACCAGGATCTGGGGCCAACGTCCTGACTTTC
.	TRBV19	.	TRBJ2-5	CASTQLGDQETQYF	TGTGCCAGCACGCAGCTAGGAGATCAAGAGACCCAGTACTTC
.	TRBV7-9	TRBD1	TRBJ2-5	CASSPQGQALGTQYF	TGTGCCAGCAGCCCCCAAGGACAGGCCCTAGGGACCCAGTACTTC
.	TRBV6-5	.	TRBJ1-2	CASRKTGPDGYTF	TGTGCCAGCAGAAAAACCGGACCGGATGGCTACACCTTC
.	TRBV28	TRBD1	TRBJ1-2	CASSSPTGGGYGYTF	TGTGCCAGCAGTTCCCCGACAGGGGGCGGATATGGCTACACCTTC
once	TRBV5-6	.	TRBJ2-5	CASSLSVVFDDRGTQYF	TGTGCCAGCAGCTTATCGGTGGTTTTTGATGATAGAGGGACCCAGTACTTC
.	TRBV7-8	TRBD1	TRBJ2-2	CASSPRTGGIGELFF	TGTGCCAGCAGCCCTAGGACAGGGGGGATCGGGGAGCTGTTTTTT
.	TRBV5-4	TRBD2	TRBJ2-2	CASSLEVSGSFGAGELFF	TGTGCCAGCAGCTTGGAGGTTAGCGGGAGCTTCGGGGCCGGGGAGCTGTTTTTT
.	TRBV7-9	.	TRBJ1-5	CASSFGLGNQPQHF	TGTGCCAGCAGCTTCGGGCTTGGCAATCAGCCCCAGCATTTT
.	TRBV11-3	.	TRBJ1-1	CASSLRLGAGEAFF	TGTGCCAGCAGCTTGAGGTTGGGCGCAGGTGAAGCTTTCTTT
.	TRBV9	TRBD2	TRBJ2-1	CASSVGGLAGVNEQFF	TGTGCCAGCAGCGTGGGTGGGCTAGCGGGAGTCAATGAGCAGTTCTTC
.	TRBV11-3	.	TRBJ2-5	CASNDILGPGAEQETQYF	TGTGCCAGCAACGATATTCTGGGACCGGGAGCGGAGCAAGAGACCCAGTACTTC